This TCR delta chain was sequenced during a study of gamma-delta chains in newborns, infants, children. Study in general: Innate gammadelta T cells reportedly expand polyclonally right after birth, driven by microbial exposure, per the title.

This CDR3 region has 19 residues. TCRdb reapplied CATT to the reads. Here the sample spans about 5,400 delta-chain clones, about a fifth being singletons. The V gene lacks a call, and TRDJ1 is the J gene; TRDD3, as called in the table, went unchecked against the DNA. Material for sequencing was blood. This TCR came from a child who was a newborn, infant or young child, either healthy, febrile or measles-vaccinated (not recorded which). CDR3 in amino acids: CALGSRLGDTYPHTDKLIF. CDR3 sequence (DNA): TGTGCTCTTGGGTCCCGCCTGGGGGATACGTATCCACACACCGATAAACTCATCTTT.